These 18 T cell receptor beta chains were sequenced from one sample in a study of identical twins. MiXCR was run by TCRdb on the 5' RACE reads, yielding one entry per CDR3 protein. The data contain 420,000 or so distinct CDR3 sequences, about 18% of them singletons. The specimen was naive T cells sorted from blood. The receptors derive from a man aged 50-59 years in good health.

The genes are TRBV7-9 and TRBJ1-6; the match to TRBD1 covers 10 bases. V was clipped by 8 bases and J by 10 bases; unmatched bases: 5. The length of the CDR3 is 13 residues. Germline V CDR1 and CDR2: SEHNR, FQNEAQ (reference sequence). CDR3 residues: CASGGTGVSPLHF. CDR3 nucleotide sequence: TGTGCCAGCGGCGGGACAGGGGTGTCACCCCTCCACTTT.

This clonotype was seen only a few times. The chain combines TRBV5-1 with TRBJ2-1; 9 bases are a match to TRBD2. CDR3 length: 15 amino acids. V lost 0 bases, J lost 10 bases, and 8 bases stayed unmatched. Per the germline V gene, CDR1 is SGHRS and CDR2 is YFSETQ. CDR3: CASSLAVAGAREQFF. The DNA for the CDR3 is TGCGCCAGCAGCTTGGCGGTAGCGGGAGCCCGAGAGCAGTTCTTC. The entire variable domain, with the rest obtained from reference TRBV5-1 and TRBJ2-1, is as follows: KAGVTQTPRYLIKTRGQQVTLSCSPISGHRSVSWYQQTPGQGLQFLFEYFSETQRNKGNFPGRFSGRQFSNSRSEMNVSTLELGDSALYLCASSLAVAGAREQFFGPGTRLTVL.

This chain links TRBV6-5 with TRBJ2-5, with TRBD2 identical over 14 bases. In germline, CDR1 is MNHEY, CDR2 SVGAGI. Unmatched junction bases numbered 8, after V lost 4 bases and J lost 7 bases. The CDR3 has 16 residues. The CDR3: CASSSGTSGSVGTQYF. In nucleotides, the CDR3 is TGTGCCAGCAGTTCCGGGACTAGCGGGAGTGTAGGGACCCAGTACTTC.

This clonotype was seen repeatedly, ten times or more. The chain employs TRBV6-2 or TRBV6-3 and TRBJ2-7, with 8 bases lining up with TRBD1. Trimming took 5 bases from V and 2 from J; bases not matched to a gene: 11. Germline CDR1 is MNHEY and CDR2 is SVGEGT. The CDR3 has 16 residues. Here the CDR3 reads CASSLRGQVRPYEQYF. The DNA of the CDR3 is TGTGCCAGCAGTCTTCGGGGACAGGTGAGACCCTACGAGCAGTACTTC.

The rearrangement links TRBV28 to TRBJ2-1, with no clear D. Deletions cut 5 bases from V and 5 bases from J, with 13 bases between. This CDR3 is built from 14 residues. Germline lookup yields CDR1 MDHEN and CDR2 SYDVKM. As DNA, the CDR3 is TGTGCCAGCAGTCAAGGACCAAACAACAATGAGCAGTTCTTC. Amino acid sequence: CASSQGPNNNEQFF.

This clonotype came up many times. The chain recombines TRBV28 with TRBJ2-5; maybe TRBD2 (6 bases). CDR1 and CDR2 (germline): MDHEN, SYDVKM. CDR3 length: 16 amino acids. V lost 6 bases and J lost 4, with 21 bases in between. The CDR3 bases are TGTGCCAGCAGAAGGAGGGGCCAACAACCCCCAGAGACCCAGTACTTC. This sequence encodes CASRRRGQQPPETQYF.

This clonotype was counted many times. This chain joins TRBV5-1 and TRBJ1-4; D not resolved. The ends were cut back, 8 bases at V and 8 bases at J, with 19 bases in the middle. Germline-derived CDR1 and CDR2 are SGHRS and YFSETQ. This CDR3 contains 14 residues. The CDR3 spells CASRPSFRMEKLFF. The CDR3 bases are TGCGCCAGTCGGCCGTCGTTTCGGATGGAAAAACTGTTTTTT.

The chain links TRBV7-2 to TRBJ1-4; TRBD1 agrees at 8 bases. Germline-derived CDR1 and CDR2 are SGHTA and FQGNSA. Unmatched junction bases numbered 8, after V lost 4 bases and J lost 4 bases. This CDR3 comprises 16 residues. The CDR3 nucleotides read TGTGCCAGCAGCTACCTTGGACAGGGCATTAATGAAAAACTGTTTTTT. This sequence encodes CASSYLGQGINEKLFF.

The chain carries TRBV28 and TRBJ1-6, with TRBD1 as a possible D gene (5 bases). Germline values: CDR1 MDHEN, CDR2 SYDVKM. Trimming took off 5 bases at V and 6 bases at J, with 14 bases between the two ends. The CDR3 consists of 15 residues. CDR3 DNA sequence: TGTGCCAGCAGTGGGACCTCAGGGTTTAATTCACCCCTCCACTTT. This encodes CASSGTSGFNSPLHF.

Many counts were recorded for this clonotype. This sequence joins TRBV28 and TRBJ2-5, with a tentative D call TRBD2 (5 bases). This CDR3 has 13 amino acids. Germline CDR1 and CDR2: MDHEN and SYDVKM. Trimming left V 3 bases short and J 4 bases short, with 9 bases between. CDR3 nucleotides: TGTGCCAGCAGTTTTGGAGGTTCAGAGACCCAGTACTTC. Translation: CASSFGGSETQYF.

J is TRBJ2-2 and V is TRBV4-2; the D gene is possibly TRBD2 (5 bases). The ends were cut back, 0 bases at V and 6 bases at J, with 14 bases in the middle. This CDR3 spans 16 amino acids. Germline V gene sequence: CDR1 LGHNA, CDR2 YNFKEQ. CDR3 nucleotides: TGTGCCAGCAGCCAAGATAACGCCCGGGGTGCCGGGGAGCTGTTTTTT. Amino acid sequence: CASSQDNARGAGELFF.

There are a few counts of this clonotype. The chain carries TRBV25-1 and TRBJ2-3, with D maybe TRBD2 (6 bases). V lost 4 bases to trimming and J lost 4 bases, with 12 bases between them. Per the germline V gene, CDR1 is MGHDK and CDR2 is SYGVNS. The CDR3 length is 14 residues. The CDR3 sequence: CASSGPGSADTQYF. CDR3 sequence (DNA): TGTGCCAGCAGTGGCCCCGGGAGCGCAGATACGCAGTATTTT.

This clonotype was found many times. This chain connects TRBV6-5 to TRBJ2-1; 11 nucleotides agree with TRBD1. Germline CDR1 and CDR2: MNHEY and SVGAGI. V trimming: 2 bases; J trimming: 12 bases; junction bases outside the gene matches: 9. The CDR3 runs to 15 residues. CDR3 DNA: TGTGCCAGCAGTTACGGACAGGGGGCTCCCCTAGGGCAGTTCTTC. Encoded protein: CASSYGQGAPLGQFF.

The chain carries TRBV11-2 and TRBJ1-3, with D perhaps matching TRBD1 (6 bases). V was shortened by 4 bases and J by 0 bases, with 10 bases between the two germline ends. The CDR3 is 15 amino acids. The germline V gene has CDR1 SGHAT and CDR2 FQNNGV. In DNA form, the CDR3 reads TGTGCCAGCAGCTACACAGGGACCTCTGGAAACACCATATATTTT. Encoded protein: CASSYTGTSGNTIYF.

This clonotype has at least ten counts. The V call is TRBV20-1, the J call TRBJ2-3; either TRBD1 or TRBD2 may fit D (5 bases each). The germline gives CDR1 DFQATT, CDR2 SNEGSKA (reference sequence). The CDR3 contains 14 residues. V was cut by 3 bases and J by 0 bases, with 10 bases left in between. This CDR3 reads CSASEGSSTDTQYF. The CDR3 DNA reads TGCAGTGCTAGTGAGGGGTCTAGCACAGATACGCAGTATTTT.

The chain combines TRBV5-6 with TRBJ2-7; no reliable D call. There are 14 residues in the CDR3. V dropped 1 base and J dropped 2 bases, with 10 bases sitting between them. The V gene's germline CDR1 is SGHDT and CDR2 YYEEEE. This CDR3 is CASSLSAGPYEQYF. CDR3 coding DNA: TGTGCCAGCAGCTTGTCGGCCGGACCCTACGAGCAGTACTTC. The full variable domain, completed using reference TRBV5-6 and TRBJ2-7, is DAGVTQSPTHLIKTRGQQVTLRCSPKSGHDTVSWYQQALGQGPQFIFQYYEEEERQRGNFPDRFSGHQFPNYSSELNVNALLLGDSALYLCASSLSAGPYEQYFGPGTRLTVT.

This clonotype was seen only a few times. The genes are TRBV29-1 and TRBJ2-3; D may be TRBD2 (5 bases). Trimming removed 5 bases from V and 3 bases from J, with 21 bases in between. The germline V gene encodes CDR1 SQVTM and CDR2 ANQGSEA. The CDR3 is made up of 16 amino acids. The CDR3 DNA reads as TGCAGCGTTACCTATTTAAGAGGGTCGGGAACAGATACGCAGTATTTT. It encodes CSVTYLRGSGTDTQYF.

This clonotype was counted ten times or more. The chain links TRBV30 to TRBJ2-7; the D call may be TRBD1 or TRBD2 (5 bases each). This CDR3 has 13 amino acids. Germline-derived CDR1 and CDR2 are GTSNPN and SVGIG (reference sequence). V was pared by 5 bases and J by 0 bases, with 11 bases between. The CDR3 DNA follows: TGTGCCTGGGCCCTCGGGGCCTCCTACGAGCAGTACTTC. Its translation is CAWALGASYEQYF.